The clone carrying this TCR beta chain was picked up a small number of times. This specimen belongs to a study of patients and donors after allogeneic stem cell transplantation. In germline, CDR1 is SGHVS, CDR2 FQNEAQ. The CDR3 sequence is 15 residues long. With 5 bases clipped from V and 6 bases from J, the junction kept 11 bases outside the gene matches. TCRdb re-called the RT-PCR reads through MiXCR, storing one row per CDR3 protein. The sample comprises 200,000 to 250,000 distinct CDR3 sequences, 13% to 15% of which are singletons, and 9.5% to 13% rests with the top ten. The origin of this receptor is a human donor who was either an allogeneic HSCT recipient or a stem cell or donor lymphocyte infusion donor (not recorded which). It is not recorded whose cells these are; they may come from a transplant donor. Sequencing input: blood, either unsorted or a sorted T cell fraction (not recorded which). This chain joins TRBV7-8 and TRBJ1-2; 8 bases agree with TRBD1. The CDR3 DNA reads as TGTGCCAGCAGCCCGACGGCAGGGGGCTGGGATGGCTACACCTTC. Translating gives CASSPTAGGWDGYTF.